The following is a TCR beta chain sequence with its context. This record comes from a study of blood T cells in healthy people across ages. Alongside a J-beta primer mix, a sample-barcoded 5' primer served in a second PCR lasting roughly 6 to 12 cycles. Each of the cDNA molecules was tagged by a template-switch adaptor with 12 random nucleotides. TCRdb reanalysed the 5' RACE reads using MiXCR and keeps one entry per CDR3 protein. Of hundreds of thousands of distinct CDR3 sequences detected, roughly two fifths appear once; the ten largest clones hold about 32%. Germline CDR1 and CDR2: SGHTA and FQGTGA. The CDR3 contains 14 residues. Trimming took 5 bases from V and 3 from J, leaving 10 bases between them.

The sequenced sample consisted of blood. This clonotype was sampled from a man aged 80 or over in good health. J is TRBJ2-2 and V is TRBV7-3; a possible D gene is TRBD2 (6 bases). Here the CDR3 reads CASSPRDYTGELFF. Written as DNA, the CDR3 is TGTGCCAGCAGCCCCCGGGACTACACCGGGGAGCTGTTTTTT.